The source of this TCR beta chain is a study of vaccination and CD4 T cells after COVID-19. Sequencing of the DNA from cultured CD4+ T cells was carried out with the Oncomine TCR Beta short-read assay. The authors extracted genomic DNA from cultured CD4+ T cells. TCRdb re-analysed the PCR reads in MiXCR, keeping a single row per CDR3 protein. The table includes 9,500 to 15,000 distinct CDR3 sequences, around half detected once. This clonotype was seen once. Its antigen is unknown. Study-level points and caveats: The cohort comprised relatively few convalescent patients, and no early post-infection timepoints were analyzed.

The treatment denotes: roughly 10-day PBMC culture with coronavirus spike peptide pools or control peptides (ViraFEST assay). The germline CDR1 and CDR2 sequences are SGHNT and YYREEE (reference sequence). The J segment lost 5 bases and the V segment lost 4 bases, leaving 5 bases of the junction unmatched. The CDR3 is 13 residues long. The sequencing used cultured CD4+ T cells from blood, collected after SARS-CoV-2 vaccination. The rearrangement joins TRBV5-4 to TRBJ2-5, with TRBD1 matching 7 bases. The sequence came from a human donor with COVID-19. CDR3 amino acids: CASSLTGHETQYF. In nucleotides, the CDR3 is TGTGCCAGCAGCCTGACAGGGCACGAGACCCAGTACTTC.